Detailed here is one T cell receptor (beta chain). Its antigen is not identified. This sample was included in a study of shared clonotypes between healthy human individuals. On the study more broadly: Three plates were used per donor for CD4 naive, three for CD4 memory, two for CD8 naive and one for CD8 memory. Findings of the study overall: Among donors, sharing of clonotypes was expected to be affected by sequencing depth. Naive subsets typically showed greater estimated richness than memory subsets.

Deep-level settings were used for running the assay. Sequencing used immunoSEQ multiplex PCR; TCRdb keeps in-frame clones, though not all of them. Here the sample spans millions of clones, approximately 95% being singletons. Trimming at V came to 3 bases and at J to 2 bases, leaving 6 bases not matched to a gene. The length of the CDR3 is 16 residues. Per the germline V gene, CDR1 is LNHNV and CDR2 is YYDKDF (reference sequence). The source is a man between 18 and 29 years old in good health. Some clones in this sample may be carry-over from other donors' samples. The chain couples TRBV15 to TRBJ1-5; TRBD1 matches at 8 bases. The sequencing input was naive CD4+ T cells from PBMCs. Subset denoted: CD45RA+ positively selected. In DNA, the CDR3 is TGTGCCACCAGCAGCCGACAGGGGACGCGCAATCAGCCCCAGCATTTT. Its protein product is CATSSRQGTRNQPQHF.